A selection of T cell receptor beta chains follows, all from one sample in a study of T cell changes during pregnancy in multiple sclerosis. Generated by immunoSEQ multiplex PCR, the TCRdb table keeps only in-frame clones and is missing some. In the table there are about 40,000 clones, roughly 94% of which are singletons. Sample: peripheral blood, taken in the third trimester of pregnancy. The receptor source for this set is a female donor with multiple sclerosis, enrolled in a pregnancy study. CDR3s include the opening cysteine and the closing phenylalanine or tryptophan. The order of the fields is J gene, clone size, V gene, D gene, CDR3 DNA, CDR3 protein. D genes are given only for firm matches. Size is stated for part of the rows, as once, few or many counts, or as a class when the clone is expanded.

>TRBJ2-1|NA|TRBV19|TRBD2
TGTGCCAGTAGTATTTTCGGACGCGGGGGGTACAATGAGCAGTTCTTC
CASSIFGRGGYNEQFF
>TRBJ2-2|NA|TRBV7-2|TRBD2
TGTGCCAGCAGCTTAAGGGCTAGCGGGGGGATGATCAACACCGGGGAGCTGTTTTTT
CASSLRASGGMINTGELFF
>TRBJ1-1|NA|TRBV29-1|NA
TGCAGCGGGGTAGGGGGTCACACTGAAGCTTTCTTT
CSGVGGHTEAFF
>TRBJ2-3|NA|TRBV28|TRBD2
TGTGCCAGCAGTTTACTAGCGGGAGTAACAGATACGCAGTATTTT
CASSLLAGVTDTQYF
>TRBJ1-4|NA|TRBV25-1|NA
TGTGCCAGCAGATCTCTGACGAGGCTGTTTTTT
CASRSLTRLFF
>TRBJ2-1|NA|TRBV9|NA
TGTGCCAGCAGCTCCCCAGTCCTCGCGGGTGCCCCCTTTGGGCAGTTCTTC
CASSSPVLAGAPFGQFF
>TRBJ2-3|NA|TRBV2|NA
TGTGCCAGCAGTGAAAATAGCGGAAGCACAGATACGCAGTATTTT
CASSENSGSTDTQYF
>TRBJ2-7|NA|TRBV18|TRBD2
TGTGCCAGCTCACCATCTAGCGGGGATCCCTACGAGCAGTACTTC
CASSPSSGDPYEQYF
>TRBJ2-1|NA|TRBV9|TRBD2
TGTGCCAGCAGCGTAGGTGGGCGGGGGGGCGACGAGCAGTTCTTC
CASSVGGRGGDEQFF
>TRBJ1-6|NA|TRBV19|TRBD1
TGTGCCAGTAGCAGCCCGACAGGGGTCGGCAATTCACCCCTCCACTTT
CASSSPTGVGNSPLHF
>TRBJ1-3|NA|TRBV18|NA
TGTGCCAGCTCACCATCGCTATCGAGCGGGACCTCTGGAAACACCATATATTTT
CASSPSLSSGTSGNTIYF
>TRBJ2-3|NA|TRBV7-8|TRBD2
TGTGCCAGCAGCTTAGCGTTGCTAGCGGGGGGCACAGATACGCAGTATTTT
CASSLALLAGGTDTQYF
>TRBJ1-2|NA|TRBV27|NA
TGTGCCAGCAGTTCCCTCGACAGTCTGAGCTATGGCTACACCTTC
CASSSLDSLSYGYTF
>TRBJ1-5|once|TRBV4-1|NA
TGCGCCAGCAGCCACCCACTTCTTGACATGAAAAATCAGCCCCAGCATTTT
CASSHPLLDMKNQPQHF
>TRBJ1-1|NA|TRBV5-1|TRBD1
TGCGCCAGCTCCGGACAGGGATTGAACACTGAAGCTTTCTTT
CASSGQGLNTEAFF
>TRBJ2-2|NA|TRBV7-3|TRBD2
TGTGCCAGCAGGCTTCTCGGGGGGGCGAACACCGGGGAGCTGTTTTTT
CASRLLGGANTGELFF
>TRBJ2-3|NA|TRBV7-2|TRBD2
TGTGCCAGCAGCCCCCTGAGACTAGCGGGAGCAGATACGCAGTATTTT
CASSPLRLAGADTQYF
>TRBJ2-1|once|TRBV9|TRBD2
TGTGCCAGCAGCTTCAGCGGGAGCGTGCAAAATGAGCAGTTCTTC
CASSFSGSVQNEQFF
>TRBJ1-6|NA|TRBV5-6|NA
TGTGCCAGCAGCTTGGTGGGCGGAGGACGTAATTCACCCCTCCACTTT
CASSLVGGGRNSPLHF
>TRBJ2-7|NA|TRBV5-1|TRBD2
TGCGCCAGCAGCTTCGGGACTAGCGGAGCCGCTAATTCCTACGAGCAGTACTTC
CASSFGTSGAANSYEQYF
>TRBJ1-5|NA|TRBV6-1|NA
TGTGCCAGCAGTGCCTTGGTCGGCCAGGGAAATAATCAGCCCCAGCATTTT
CASSALVGQGNNQPQHF
>TRBJ1-1|NA|TRBV7-2|TRBD1
TGTGCCAGCAGCATAAGACAGGGAGGCCCGAACACTGAAGCTTTCTTT
CASSIRQGGPNTEAFF
>TRBJ2-7|NA|TRBV6-6|TRBD2
TGTGCCAGCACCGAACTAGCGGGTCGTTACGAGCAGTACTTC
CASTELAGRYEQYF
>TRBJ2-5|NA|TRBV7-6|TRBD2
TGTGCCAGCAGTGGCACCCCGGGACTAGCTTTAGAGACCCAGTACTTC
CASSGTPGLALETQYF
>TRBJ1-1|once|TRBV9|NA
TGTGCCAGCAGCTCGGTCTATGAAGCTTTCTTT
CASSSVYEAFF
>TRBJ2-1|NA|TRBV5-4|TRBD2
TGTGCCAGCAGCTCAGGGCCTAGCGGCGACAATGAGCAGTTCTTC
CASSSGPSGDNEQFF
>TRBJ1-1|NA|TRBV25-1|NA
TGTGCCAGCAGTGAATATCGGGGAGACCAAGGTGAAGCTTTCTTT
CASSEYRGDQGEAFF
>TRBJ2-7|NA|TRBV6-5|NA
TGTGCCAGCAGTTCCGGGGTTCATTCTTACGAGCAGTACTTC
CASSSGVHSYEQYF
>TRBJ1-2|NA|TRBV2|NA
TGTGCCAGCAGTGAAGGCCGGTTGTCTCCCTATGGCTACACCTTC
CASSEGRLSPYGYTF
>TRBJ1-4|NA|TRBV6-1|TRBD1
TGTGCCAGCAGTCTCAGGGGGCAGAATGAAAAACTGTTTTTT
CASSLRGQNEKLFF
>TRBJ1-1|NA|TRBV7-9|NA
TGTGCCAGCAAATCGGACAGGAACACTGAAGCTTTCTTT
CASKSDRNTEAFF
>TRBJ2-5|NA|TRBV28|NA
TGTGCCAGCAGTCCTACAGGGTTTCGAGAGACCCAGTACTTC
CASSPTGFRETQYF
>TRBJ2-1|NA|TRBV7-3|NA
TGTGCCAGCAGTTTGAGTAGCCCTTACAATGAGCAGTTCTTC
CASSLSSPYNEQFF
>TRBJ2-3|NA|TRBV9|TRBD2
TGTGCCAGCAGCGCCTCTCGGGCTAGCGGGAGTGCCGATACGCAGTATTTT
CASSASRASGSADTQYF
>TRBJ2-1|NA|TRBV2|TRBD2
TGTGCCAGCAGAGCTCTGACTAGCGGGAGATCCGGCTCCTACAATGAGCAGTTCTTC
CASRALTSGRSGSYNEQFF
>TRBJ2-5|NA|TRBV7-8|NA
TGTGCCAGCAGCTTAGGGACAGTACAAGAGACCCAGTACTTC
CASSLGTVQETQYF
>TRBJ2-1|NA|TRBV7-2|TRBD2
TGTGCCAGCACCATTAGCGGGAGGGCCGACAATGAGCAGTTCTTC
CASTISGRADNEQFF
>TRBJ2-2|NA|TRBV7-3|NA
TGTGCCAGCAGCTTAATCTACACCGGGGAGCTGTTTTTT
CASSLIYTGELFF
>TRBJ2-3|NA|TRBV10-3|NA
TGTGCCATCAGTGTCTACGGGACACCAACCACAGATACGCAGTATTTT
CAISVYGTPTTDTQYF
>TRBJ2-2|NA|TRBV19|TRBD1
TGTGCCAGTAGGGGACAGACGAACACCGGGGAGCTGTTTTTT
CASRGQTNTGELFF
>TRBJ2-3|NA|TRBV12-5|NA
TGTGCTAGTGGTCCTGCGGACAGCGCTAGCACAGATACGCAGTATTTT
CASGPADSASTDTQYF
>TRBJ2-3|NA|TRBV7-8|NA
TGTGCCAGCAGACTTTCCCGCACAGATACGCAGTATTTT
CASRLSRTDTQYF
>TRBJ2-7|once|TRBV6-6|NA
TGTGCCAGCAGTTATACTAGATCCTACGAGCAGTACTTC
CASSYTRSYEQYF